This T cell receptor beta chain stems from a study of blood T cell repertoires in COVID-19. Looking at the study overall: Donors in the United States, Italy and Spain gave samples during acute or convalescent COVID-19.

The V gene's germline CDR1 is KGHDR and CDR2 SFDVKD. The CDR3 totals 13 residues. The trim removed 1 base at V and 6 bases at J, leaving 1 base unmatched. In the original processing: Amplification of reference gene primers was used by the study to estimate nucleated cell counts. Here immunoSEQ multiplex PCR was the method, and the copy in TCRdb shows in-frame clones only, minus some. Clone size and the V and J calls come from that table; the DNA yielded D and trimming. This table has around 300,000 clones, around 92% appearing once. Two negative PCRs, clearance, or symptom resolution characterized the recovered Cohort 3 donors.

The rearrangement joins TRBV24-1 to TRBJ1-2; 7 nucleotides match TRBD1. Sequenced input: PBMCs or T cells enriched from blood (not recorded which). This TCR derives from a woman in her 30s who had recovered from COVID-19. This CDR3 reads CATSDFQGDGYTF. As DNA, the CDR3 is TGTGCCACCAGTGATTTCCAGGGGGATGGCTACACCTTC.